This T cell receptor (beta chain) stems from a study of human T cells and chemical hapten exposure. Study-level background: Application of 0.01% DPC to the upper back was done by patch test, with a reading at 6 days. Patients, largely female, had alopecia areata, totalis or universalis.

TCRdb re-derived calls from the RACE reads in MiXCR, one entry per CDR3 protein. The sample has more than 65,000 distinct CDR3 sequences, around 30% seen once. The time point: patch test 1, 2 weeks after DPC sensitization. The treatment here: therapeutic diphenylcyclopropenone sensitization with weekly scalp DPC. Overall study results and limits: After DPC sensitization, TCRs above 1 in 1000 frequency showed no change.

About this clonotype: What it recognizes is unknown.

With 8 bases removed from V and 1 base from J, the gap between germline ends came to 24 bases. This CDR3 is 19 amino acids long. V usage is TRBV12-3 or TRBV12-4 and J usage is TRBJ2-6, with a possible D match to TRBD1 (6 bases). Source: whole blood, taken in connection with sensitization to the hapten diphenylcyclopropenone (DPC). The sequence came from a man in his forties or fifties with alopecia areata. Some clones in this sample may be carry-over from other donors' samples. CDR3 nucleotide sequence: TGTGCCAGCTTTCGGACAGTCAACCACCCGGCGTCTGGGGCCAACGTCCTGACTTTC. It is translated as CASFRTVNHPASGANVLTF.